This T cell receptor beta chain was sequenced for a study of OX40 agonist ivuxolimab in advanced cancers. Study details: Patients were dosed intravenously with ivuxolimab at 0.01 to 10 mg/kg every 2 weeks. Aged roughly 23 to 80 with a mean of 60 years, they were under 85% male. General study points: Among the lowest peripheral clonal expansion occurred in 0.1-3.0 mg/kg partial responders.

Blood got drawn at baseline, again on cycle 4 day 1, and then on cycle 7 day 1. Method: immunoSEQ multiplex PCR; TCRdb's copy keeps in-frame clones and lacks some. Of about 82,000 clones in the sample, around 88% were seen once. Germline CDR1 is SGHTA and CDR2 is FQGNSA. V lost 5 bases, J lost 3 bases, and 8 bases lay in between. CDR3 length equals 12 residues. In regard to this clone: Antigen unknown.

The receptor was derived from an adult with an advanced solid tumor such as melanoma, head and neck, liver or kidney cancer. The sequences come from CD4+ or CD8+ T cells sorted from blood, collected in a trial of the OX40 agonist ivuxolimab. The gene calls are TRBV7-2 and TRBJ2-7; no firm D call. CDR3 bases: TGTGCCAGCAGCGCAACCCACTACGAGCAGTACTTC. Its protein product is CASSATHYEQYF.